These 6 T cell receptor beta chains share one sample of origin, sequenced in a study of radiotherapy plus CTLA-4 blockade in lung cancer (dated by TCRdb to the late 2010s). Libraries were constructed by the immunoSEQ multiplex PCR assay. The table was pulled from immuneACCESS by TCRdb, which kept in-frame rearrangements only. Such tables lose some clones; where checked, under half of the loss comes from unresolved V genes, and the rest has no known cause. The sample has about 73,000 clones on record, roughly 87% of them singletons. 40% of the sample is taken by the ten largest. The sample here was peripheral blood, taken from a patient treated with radiotherapy plus ipilimumab. The receptors were gathered from a human donor with non-small cell lung cancer that progressed on radiotherapy plus ipilimumab.

The chain couples TRBV6-6 to TRBJ1-1; no reliable D call. The CDR3 is made up of 15 amino acids. With 0 bases removed from V and 0 bases from J, the gap between germline ends came to 8 bases. CDR1 is MNHNY and CDR2 is SVGAGI in the germline V gene (reference sequence). The CDR3 protein is CASSYSVGVNTEAFF. The CDR3 DNA reads as TGTGCCAGCAGTTACTCGGTGGGCGTGAACACTGAAGCTTTCTTT.

This chain joins TRBV30 and TRBJ2-3, with 8 bases fitting TRBD1. The ends lost 4 bases at V and 4 bases at J; junction bases unmatched: 4. CDR1 GTSNPN and CDR2 SVGIG come from the germline V gene (reference sequence). The CDR3 totals 13 residues. In DNA form, the CDR3 reads TGTGCCTGGAACAGGGGGATGGCAGATACGCAGTATTTT. Translated, it gives CAWNRGMADTQYF.

V gene TRBV9 combines with J gene TRBJ2-1, with a possible D match to TRBD1 (5 bases). In germline, CDR1 is SGDLS, CDR2 YYNGEE. Trimming removed 1 base at V and 5 bases at J, with 13 bases between. CDR3 size: 15 residues. The CDR3 loop reads CASSVLQDSNNEQFF. The CDR3 DNA sequence: TGTGCCAGCAGCGTACTTCAAGACAGCAACAATGAGCAGTTCTTC.

This chain links TRBV2 with TRBJ2-3; 9 nucleotides match TRBD1. This CDR3 spans 14 amino acids. Germline V gene sequence: CDR1 SNHLY, CDR2 FYNNEI. With 7 bases clipped from V and 3 bases from J, the junction kept 5 bases outside the gene matches. CDR3 in DNA: TGTGCCAGCATTTATGGACAGGGGACAGATACGCAGTATTTT. This encodes CASIYGQGTDTQYF.

This sequence joins TRBV2 and TRBJ2-1; D not resolved. The ends were cut back, 6 bases at V and 0 bases at J, with 3 bases in the middle. Germline CDR1 SNHLY, CDR2 FYNNEI. The CDR3 is made up of 12 amino acids. The CDR3 loop is CASSLSYNEQFF. In DNA form, the CDR3 reads TGTGCCAGCAGCCTCTCCTACAATGAGCAGTTCTTC.

The chain uses TRBV28 and TRBJ1-2, with D maybe TRBD1 (5 bases). Deletions cut 6 bases from V and 2 bases from J, with 10 bases between. Germline V gene sequence: CDR1 MDHEN, CDR2 SYDVKM. The CDR3 spans 13 residues. CDR3 amino acids: CASRTETNYGYTF. In DNA, the CDR3 is TGTGCCAGCAGGACAGAGACAAACTATGGCTACACCTTC.